This TCR beta chain was identified during a study of multiple sclerosis patients with progressive multifocal leukoencephalopathy. Study results and limitations: In most PML patients, TRB repertoires appeared less diverse by entropy. Expanded clones at PML onset predated and persisted through natalizumab therapy. Whether JC virus or general immunocompromise explains the findings remained unclear.

Time point indicated: before natalizumab initiation. T0 refers to blood drawn before natalizumab was first infused. The protocol was immunoSEQ multiplex PCR, while the TCRdb copy is restricted to in-frame clones and leaves out a portion. The sample lists some 30,000 clones; almost 95% were seen once. V lost 3 bases to trimming and J lost 1 base, with 20 bases between them. The CDR3 is 18 residues long. Germline values: CDR1 SGDLS, CDR2 YYNGEE. The table lists this clone with a count of one. The target antigen is unknown. Sequencing input: PBMCs. The clonotype comes from a young man with multiple sclerosis. The V call is TRBV9, the J call TRBJ1-3, with a tentative D call TRBD1 (5 bases). CDR3 coding DNA: TGTGCCAGCAGCGCCATCGAATACGGACACTTGTCTGGAAACACCATATATTTT. This codes for CASSAIEYGHLSGNTIYF.